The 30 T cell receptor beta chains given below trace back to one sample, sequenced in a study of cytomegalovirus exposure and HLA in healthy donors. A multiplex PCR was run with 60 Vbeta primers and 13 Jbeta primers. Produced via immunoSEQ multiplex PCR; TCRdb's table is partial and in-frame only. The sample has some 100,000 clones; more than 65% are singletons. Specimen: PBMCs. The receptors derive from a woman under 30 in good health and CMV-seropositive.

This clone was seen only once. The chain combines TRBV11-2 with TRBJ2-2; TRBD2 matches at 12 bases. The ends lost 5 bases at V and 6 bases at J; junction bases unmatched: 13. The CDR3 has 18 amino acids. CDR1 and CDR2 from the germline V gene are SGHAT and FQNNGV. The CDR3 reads CASSPLLLAGGPPGELFF. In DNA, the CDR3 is TGTGCCAGCAGCCCCCTCCTCCTAGCGGGGGGGCCGCCCGGGGAGCTGTTTTTT.

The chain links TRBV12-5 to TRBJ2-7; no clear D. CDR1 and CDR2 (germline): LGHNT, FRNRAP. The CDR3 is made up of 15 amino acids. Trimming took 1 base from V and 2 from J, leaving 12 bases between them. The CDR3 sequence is CASGLEPTPTYEQYF. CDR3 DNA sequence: TGTGCTAGTGGTTTGGAACCAACCCCTACCTACGAGCAGTACTTC.

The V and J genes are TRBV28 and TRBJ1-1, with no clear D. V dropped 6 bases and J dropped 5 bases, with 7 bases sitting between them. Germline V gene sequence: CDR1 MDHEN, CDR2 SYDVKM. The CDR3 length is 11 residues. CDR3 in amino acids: CASSPRTEAFF. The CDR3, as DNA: TGTGCCAGCAGCCCTAGAACTGAAGCTTTCTTT.

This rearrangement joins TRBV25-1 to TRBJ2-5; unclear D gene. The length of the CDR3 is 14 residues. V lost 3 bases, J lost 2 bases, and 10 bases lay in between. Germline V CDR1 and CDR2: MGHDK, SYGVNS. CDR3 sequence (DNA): TGTGCCAGCAGTGACGGCCGGGTACAAGAGACCCAGTACTTC. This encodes CASSDGRVQETQYF.

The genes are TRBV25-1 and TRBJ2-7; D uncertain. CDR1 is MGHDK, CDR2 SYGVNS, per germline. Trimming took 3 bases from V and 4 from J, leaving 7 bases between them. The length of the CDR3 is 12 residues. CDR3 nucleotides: TGTGCCAGCAGTGACTGGAGTTACGAGCAGTACTTC. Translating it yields CASSDWSYEQYF.

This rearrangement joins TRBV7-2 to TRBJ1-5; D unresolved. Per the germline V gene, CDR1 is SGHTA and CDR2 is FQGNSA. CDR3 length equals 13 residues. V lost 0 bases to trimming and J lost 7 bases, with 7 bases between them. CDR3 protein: CASSLAWHQPQHF. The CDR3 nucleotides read TGTGCCAGCAGCTTAGCGTGGCACCAGCCCCAGCATTTT. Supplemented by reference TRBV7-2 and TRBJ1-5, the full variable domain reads GAGVSQSPSNKVTEKGKDVELRCDPISGHTALYWYRQSLGQGLEFLIYFQGNSAPDKSGLPSDRFSAERTGGSVSTLTIQRTQQEDSAVYLCASSLAWHQPQHFGDGTRLSIL.

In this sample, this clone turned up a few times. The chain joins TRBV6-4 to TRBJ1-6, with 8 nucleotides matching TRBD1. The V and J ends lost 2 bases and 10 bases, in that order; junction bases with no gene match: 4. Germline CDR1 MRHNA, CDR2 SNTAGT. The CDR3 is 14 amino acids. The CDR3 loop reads CASSDRTGNSPLHF. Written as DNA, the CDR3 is TGTGCCAGCAGTGACCGGACAGGGAACTCACCCCTCCACTTT.

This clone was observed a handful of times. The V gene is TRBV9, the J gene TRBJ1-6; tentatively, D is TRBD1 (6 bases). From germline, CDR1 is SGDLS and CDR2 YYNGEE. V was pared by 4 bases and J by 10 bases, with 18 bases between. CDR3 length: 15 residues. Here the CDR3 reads CASSSQQGFESPLHF. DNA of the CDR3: TGTGCCAGCAGCTCCCAACAGGGTTTCGAATCACCCCTCCACTTT. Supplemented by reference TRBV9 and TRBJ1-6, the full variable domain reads DSGVTQTPKHLITATGQRVTLRCSPRSGDLSVYWYQQSLDQGLQFLIQYYNGEERAKGNILERFSAQQFPDLHSELNLSSLELGDSALYFCASSSQQGFESPLHFGNGTRLTVT.

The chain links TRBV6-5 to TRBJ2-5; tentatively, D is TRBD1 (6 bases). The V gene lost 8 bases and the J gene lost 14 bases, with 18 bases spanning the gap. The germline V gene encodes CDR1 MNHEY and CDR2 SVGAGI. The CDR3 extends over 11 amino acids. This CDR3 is CASGSEDSQYF. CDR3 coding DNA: TGTGCCAGCGGATCCGAGGACAGCCAATACTTC.

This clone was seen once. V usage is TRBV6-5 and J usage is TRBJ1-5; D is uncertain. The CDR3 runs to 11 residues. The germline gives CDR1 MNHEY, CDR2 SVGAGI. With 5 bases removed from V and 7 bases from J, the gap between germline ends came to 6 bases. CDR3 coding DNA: TGTGCCAGCAGTCCCTCCCAGCCCCAGCATTTT. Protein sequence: CASSPSQPQHF.

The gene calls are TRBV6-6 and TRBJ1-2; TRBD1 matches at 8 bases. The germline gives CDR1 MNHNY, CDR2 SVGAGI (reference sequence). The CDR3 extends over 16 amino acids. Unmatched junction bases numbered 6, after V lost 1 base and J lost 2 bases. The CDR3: CASSYYRTGNNYGYTF. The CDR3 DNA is TGTGCCAGCAGTTACTACCGGACAGGGAACAACTATGGCTACACCTTC.

The DNA for the CDR3 is TGCGCCAGTTCAGGGGTGGTCGAGAGTCGGAACAATGAGCAGTTCTTC. Translated: CASSGVVESRNNEQFF. The chain has TRBV5-1 and TRBJ2-1; D is possibly TRBD1 (6 bases). The CDR3 totals 16 residues. With 8 bases removed from V and 5 bases from J, the gap between germline ends came to 23 bases. CDR1 is SGHRS, CDR2 YFSETQ, per germline.

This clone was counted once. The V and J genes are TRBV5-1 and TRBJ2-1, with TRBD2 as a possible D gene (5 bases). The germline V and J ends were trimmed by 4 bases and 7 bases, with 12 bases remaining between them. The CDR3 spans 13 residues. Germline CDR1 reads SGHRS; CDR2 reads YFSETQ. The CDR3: CASSPTTSNEQFF. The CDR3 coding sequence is TGCGCCAGCAGCCCGACCACTAGTAATGAGCAGTTCTTC.

Here the CDR3 DNA reads TGCGCCAGCAGCGATCTAGCTGAGCAGTACTTC. This gives the protein CASSDLAEQYF. The chain couples TRBV5-1 to TRBJ2-7, with a possible D match to TRBD2 (5 bases). Germline values: CDR1 SGHRS, CDR2 YFSETQ. Between the trimmed V and J ends, which lost 4 bases and 7 bases, there was a span of 9 bases. The CDR3 is made up of 11 amino acids.

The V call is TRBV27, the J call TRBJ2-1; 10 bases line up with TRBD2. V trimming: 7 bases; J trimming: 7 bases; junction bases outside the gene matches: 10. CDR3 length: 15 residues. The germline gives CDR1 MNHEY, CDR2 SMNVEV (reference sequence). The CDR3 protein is CASKLIAGGRNEQFF. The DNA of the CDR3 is TGTGCCAGCAAACTCATAGCGGGAGGAAGGAATGAGCAGTTCTTC.

CDR3 DNA sequence: TGTGCCAGCTCACCCTGGACTAGCGGGAGTGGCGAGCAGTACTTC. This encodes CASSPWTSGSGEQYF. The rearrangement uses TRBV18 and TRBJ2-7, with 13 bases identical to TRBD2. This CDR3 contains 15 residues. Trimming removed 3 bases from V and 6 bases from J; junction bases left unmatched: 5. Germline loops: CDR1 KGHSH, CDR2 LQKENI.

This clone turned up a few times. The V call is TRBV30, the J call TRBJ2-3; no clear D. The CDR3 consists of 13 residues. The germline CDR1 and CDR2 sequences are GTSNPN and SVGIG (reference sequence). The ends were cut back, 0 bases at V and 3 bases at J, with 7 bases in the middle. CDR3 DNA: TGTGCCTGGAGTGTTTTCGTGACAGATACGCAGTATTTT. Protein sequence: CAWSVFVTDTQYF.

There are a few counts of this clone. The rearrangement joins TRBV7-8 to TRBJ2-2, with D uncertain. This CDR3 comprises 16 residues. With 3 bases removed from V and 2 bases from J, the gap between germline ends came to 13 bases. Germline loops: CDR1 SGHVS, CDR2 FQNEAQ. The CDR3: CASSFGWQVNTGELFF. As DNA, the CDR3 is TGTGCCAGCAGCTTTGGTTGGCAGGTCAACACCGGGGAGCTGTTTTTT. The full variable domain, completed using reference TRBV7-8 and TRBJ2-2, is GAGVSQSPRYKVAKRGQDVALRCDPISGHVSLFWYQQALGQGPEFLTYFQNEAQLDKSGLPSDRFFAERPEGSVSTLKIQRTQQEDSAVYLCASSFGWQVNTGELFFGEGSRLTVL.

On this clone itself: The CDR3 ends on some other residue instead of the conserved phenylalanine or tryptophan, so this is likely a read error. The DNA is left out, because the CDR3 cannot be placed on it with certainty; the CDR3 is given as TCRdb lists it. This CDR3 reads CASSGRCG. The V and J genes are TRBV9 and TRBJ1-4; the D call of TRBD1 is as the table states it, not checked on the DNA. CDR1 and CDR2 from the germline V gene are SGDLS and YYNGEE. The CDR3 is made up of 8 amino acids, end residues included.

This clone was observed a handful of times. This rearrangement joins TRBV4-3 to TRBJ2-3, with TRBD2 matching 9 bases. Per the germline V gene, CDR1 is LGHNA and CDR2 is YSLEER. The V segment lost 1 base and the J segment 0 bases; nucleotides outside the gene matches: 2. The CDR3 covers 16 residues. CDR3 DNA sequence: TGCGCCAGCAGCCAAGGACTAGCGGCCAGCACAGATACGCAGTATTTT. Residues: CASSQGLAASTDTQYF.

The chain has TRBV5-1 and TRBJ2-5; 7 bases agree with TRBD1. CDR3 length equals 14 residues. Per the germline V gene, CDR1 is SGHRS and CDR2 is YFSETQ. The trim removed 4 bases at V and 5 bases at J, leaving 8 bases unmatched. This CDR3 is CASSKDRVGETQYF. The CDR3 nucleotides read TGCGCCAGCAGCAAAGACAGGGTCGGGGAGACCCAGTACTTC.

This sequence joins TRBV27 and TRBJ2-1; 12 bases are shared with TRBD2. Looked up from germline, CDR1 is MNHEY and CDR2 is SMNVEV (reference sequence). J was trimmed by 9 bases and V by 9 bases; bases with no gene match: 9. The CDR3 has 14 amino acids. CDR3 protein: CASRRLAGVPEQFF. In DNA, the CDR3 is TGTGCCAGTCGGAGACTAGCGGGAGTCCCTGAGCAGTTCTTC.

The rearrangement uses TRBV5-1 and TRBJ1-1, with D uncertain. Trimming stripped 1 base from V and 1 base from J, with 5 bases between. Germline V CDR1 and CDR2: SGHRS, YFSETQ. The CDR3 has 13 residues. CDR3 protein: CASSLTPNTEAFF. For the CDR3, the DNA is TGCGCCAGCAGCTTGACTCCGAACACTGAAGCTTTCTTT. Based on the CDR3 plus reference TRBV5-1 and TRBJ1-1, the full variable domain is KAGVTQTPRYLIKTRGQQVTLSCSPISGHRSVSWYQQTPGQGLQFLFEYFSETQRNKGNFPGRFSGRQFSNSRSEMNVSTLELGDSALYLCASSLTPNTEAFFGQGTRLTVV.

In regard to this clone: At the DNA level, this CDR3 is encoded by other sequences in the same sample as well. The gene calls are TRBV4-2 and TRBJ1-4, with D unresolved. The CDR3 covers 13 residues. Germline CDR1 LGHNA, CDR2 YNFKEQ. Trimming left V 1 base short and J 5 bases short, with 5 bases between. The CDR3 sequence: CASSQALNEKLFF. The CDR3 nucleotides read TGTGCCAGCAGCCAAGCGTTGAATGAAAAACTGTTTTTT.

CDR3 sequence reads: CASSQDDRPIGYTF. The CDR3 DNA is TGCGCCAGCAGCCAAGACGACAGACCTATCGGCTACACCTTC. This chain joins TRBV4-3 and TRBJ1-2; possible D gene TRBD1, 5 bases. Germline lookup yields CDR1 LGHNA and CDR2 YSLEER. The CDR3 is 14 amino acids. The V end lost 0 bases, the J end lost 8 bases, and 13 bases lay between the germline ends.

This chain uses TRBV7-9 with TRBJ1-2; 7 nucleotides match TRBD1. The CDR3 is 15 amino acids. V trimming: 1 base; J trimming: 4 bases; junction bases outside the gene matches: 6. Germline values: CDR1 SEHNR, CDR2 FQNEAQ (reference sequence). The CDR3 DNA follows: TGTGCCAGCAGCTTAGAAGGTGCAGGGGGCTATGGCTACACCTTC. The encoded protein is CASSLEGAGGYGYTF.

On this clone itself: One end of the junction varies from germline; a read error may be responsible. This CDR3 is CASSPKGATSFEQYF. The CDR3 DNA reads TGTGCCAGTAGTCCTAAGGGGGCGACCTCCTTCGAGCAGTACTTC. The J gene is TRBJ2-7, the V gene TRBV19; TRBD1 matches at 7 bases. The germline gives CDR1 LNHDA, CDR2 SQIVND (reference sequence). The CDR3 totals 15 residues.

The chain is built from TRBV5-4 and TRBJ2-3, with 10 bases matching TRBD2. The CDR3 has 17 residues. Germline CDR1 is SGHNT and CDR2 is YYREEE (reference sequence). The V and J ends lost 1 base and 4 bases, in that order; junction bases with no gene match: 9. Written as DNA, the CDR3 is TGTGCCAGCAGCTTGCTTCGAGCGGGAGGGACTCCAGATACGCAGTATTTT. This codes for CASSLLRAGGTPDTQYF.

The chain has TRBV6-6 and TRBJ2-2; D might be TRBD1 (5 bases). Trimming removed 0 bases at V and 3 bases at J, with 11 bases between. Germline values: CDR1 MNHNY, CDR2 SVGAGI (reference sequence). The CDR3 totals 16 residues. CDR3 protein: CASSYSPDSYTGELFF. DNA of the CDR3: TGTGCCAGCAGTTACTCTCCCGACAGTTACACCGGGGAGCTGTTTTTT.

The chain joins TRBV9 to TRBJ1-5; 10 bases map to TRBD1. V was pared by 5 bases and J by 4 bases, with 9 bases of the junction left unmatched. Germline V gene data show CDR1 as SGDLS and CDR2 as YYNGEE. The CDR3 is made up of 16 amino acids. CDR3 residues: CASRREGTGVNQPQHF. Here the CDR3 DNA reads TGTGCCAGCAGGAGGGAAGGGACAGGGGTTAATCAGCCCCAGCATTTT. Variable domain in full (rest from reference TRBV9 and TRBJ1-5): DSGVTQTPKHLITATGQRVTLRCSPRSGDLSVYWYQQSLDQGLQFLIQYYNGEERAKGNILERFSAQQFPDLHSELNLSSLELGDSALYFCASRREGTGVNQPQHFGDGTRLSIL.